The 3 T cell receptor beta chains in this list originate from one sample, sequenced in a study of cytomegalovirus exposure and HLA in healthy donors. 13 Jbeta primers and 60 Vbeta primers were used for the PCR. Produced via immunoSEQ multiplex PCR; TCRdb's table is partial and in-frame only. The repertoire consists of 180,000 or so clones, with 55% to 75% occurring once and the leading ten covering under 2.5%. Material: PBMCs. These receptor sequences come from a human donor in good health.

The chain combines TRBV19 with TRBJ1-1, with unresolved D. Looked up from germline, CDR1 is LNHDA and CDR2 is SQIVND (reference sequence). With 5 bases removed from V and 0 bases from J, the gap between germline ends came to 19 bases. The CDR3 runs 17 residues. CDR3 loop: CASSPGLPSTMNTEAFF. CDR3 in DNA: TGTGCCAGTAGTCCAGGACTCCCGTCGACAATGAACACTGAAGCTTTCTTT.

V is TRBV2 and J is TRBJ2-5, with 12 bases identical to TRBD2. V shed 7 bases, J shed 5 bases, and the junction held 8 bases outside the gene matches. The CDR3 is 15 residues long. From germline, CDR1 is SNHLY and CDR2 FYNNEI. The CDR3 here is CASNRELAGGETQYF. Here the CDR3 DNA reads TGTGCCAGCAACCGGGAGCTAGCGGGGGGGGAGACCCAGTACTTC.

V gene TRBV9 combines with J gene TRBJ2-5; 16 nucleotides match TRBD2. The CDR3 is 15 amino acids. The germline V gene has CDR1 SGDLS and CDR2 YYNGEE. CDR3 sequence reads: CASGTSGGVGGTQYF. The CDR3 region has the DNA TGTGCTAGCGGGACTAGCGGGGGGGTAGGTGGGACCCAGTACTTC.